Below, one T cell receptor (beta chain) is given with its context. This clonotype has a handful of counts. What antigen it recognizes has not been identified. The input lacks base qualities; no much larger clone sits a single base away. Trimming costs V 0 bases and J 3 bases, and their ends lie 12 bases apart. The CDR3 sequence holds 16 residues, the cysteine and phenylalanine included. Left in the record is the CDR3 DNA by itself, 48 bases read in frame from the first base. CDR1 is given as SGHVS and CDR2 as FNYEAQ, both from the germline V gene. Sequencing was carried out with an Illumina HiSeq 1500. Using fastp at Q25 and MiXCR, TCRdb reprocessed the public reads and kept productive beta chains. All rows with the same CDR3 protein become a single entry with the most common DNA and genes. This sample is represented by 700,000 to 850,000 distinct CDR3 sequences; less than 35% of them were singletons. 9.5% to 15% of the sample rests with the top ten.

The sample's treatment or condition label, decoded: in vitro stimulation with specific CMV peptide epitopes to enrich CMV-specific T cells. This specimen belongs to a study of T cell repertoires in cytomegalovirus infection (dated by TCRdb to about 2019). A note on the overall study: Recently identified HLA-C-restricted CMV epitopes, whose presentation resists viral immunomodulation, were targeted by peptide stimulations together with well-studied HLA-B-restricted epitopes. Donor HLA type was relevant to the analysis, as public TCR beta signatures indicated carriage of CMV infection together with the matching HLA type.

The full study reports these points: In the ex vivo response, HLA-C-restricted CMV-specific TCR beta clonotypes were dominant, and in two of eight donors the single most frequent clonotype came from this HLA-C-restricted group. Carriers of CMV infection plus the relevant HLA type were discriminated by the cumulative frequency of public TCR beta family members in the study cohort and in an independent roughly 400-donor cohort.

The material was cultured CD8+ T cells from PBMCs, obtained from culture after CMV antigen stimulation. The receptor was isolated from a human donor in good health (CMV status not recorded). Some clones in this sample may be carry-over from other donors' samples. The V and J segments used are TRBV7-6 and TRBJ2-1, with the identity of the D gene unclear. CDR3 protein: CASSLAQWASYNEQFF. The DNA sequence reads TGTGCCAGCAGCTTAGCGCAGTGGGCTAGCTACAATGAGCAGTTCTTC.